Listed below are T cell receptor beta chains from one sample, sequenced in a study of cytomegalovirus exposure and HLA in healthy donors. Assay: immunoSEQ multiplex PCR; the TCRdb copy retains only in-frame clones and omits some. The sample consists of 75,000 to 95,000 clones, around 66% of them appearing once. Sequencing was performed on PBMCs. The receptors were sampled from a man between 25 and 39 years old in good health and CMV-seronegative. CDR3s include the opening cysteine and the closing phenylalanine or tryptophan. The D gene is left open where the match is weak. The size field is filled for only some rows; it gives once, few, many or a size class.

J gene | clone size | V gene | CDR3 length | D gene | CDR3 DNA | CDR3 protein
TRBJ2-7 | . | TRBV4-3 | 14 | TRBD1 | TGCGCCAGCAGCCTTGGGGACAGGGGATACGAGCAGTACTTC | CASSLGDRGYEQYF
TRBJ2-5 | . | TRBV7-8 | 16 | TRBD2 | TGTGCCAGCAGCTTAGTAGGTCTAGCGGGGGGAGAGACCCAGTACTTC | CASSLVGLAGGETQYF
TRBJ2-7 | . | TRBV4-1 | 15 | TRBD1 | TGCGCCAGCAGCCAACCGGGACAGGGTACACACGAGCAGTACTTC | CASSQPGQGTHEQYF
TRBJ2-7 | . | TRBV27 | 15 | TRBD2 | TGTGCCAGCAGTTCATTTAGCGGGAGCCGCTACGAGCAGTACTTC | CASSSFSGSRYEQYF
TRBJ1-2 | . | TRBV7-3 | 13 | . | TGTGCCAGCAGCCCAAACGCTGGGGGCGGCTACACCTTC | CASSPNAGGGYTF
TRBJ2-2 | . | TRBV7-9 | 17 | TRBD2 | TGTGCCAGCAGCCTAAGCGGGAGGGCCGGTGGCACCGGGGAGCTGTTTTTT | CASSLSGRAGGTGELFF
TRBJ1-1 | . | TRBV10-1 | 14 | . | TGCGCCAGCAGTGTCGGGTCGATGAACACTGAAGCTTTCTTT | CASSVGSMNTEAFF
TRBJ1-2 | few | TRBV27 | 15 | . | TGTGCCAGCAGTTTTTCGGGAAGGAACCACTATGGCTACACCTTC | CASSFSGRNHYGYTF
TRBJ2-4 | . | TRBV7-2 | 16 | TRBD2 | TGTGCCAGCAGCTTAGCGACTAGCGTAGCCAAAAACATTCAGTACTTC | CASSLATSVAKNIQYF
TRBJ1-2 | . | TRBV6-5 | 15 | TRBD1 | TGTGCCAGCACTAACCTGGGACAGGGGGCTACCGGCTACACCTTC | CASTNLGQGATGYTF
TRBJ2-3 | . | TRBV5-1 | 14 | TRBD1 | TGCGCCAGCAGCTCCGGACAGGGGTCTGTGACGCAGTATTTT | CASSSGQGSVTQYF
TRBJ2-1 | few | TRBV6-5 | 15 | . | TGTGCCAGCAGTTCTCTAGAGGGCCGAGGTAATGAGCAGTTCTTC | CASSSLEGRGNEQFF
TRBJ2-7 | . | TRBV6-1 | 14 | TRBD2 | TGTGCCAGCAGTGAGCGGGGGGAATTGGGCGAGCAGTACTTC | CASSERGELGEQYF
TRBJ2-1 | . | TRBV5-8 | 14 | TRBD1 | TGTGCCAGCAGCCCTGACAGGGCCTACAATGAGCAGTTCTTC | CASSPDRAYNEQFF
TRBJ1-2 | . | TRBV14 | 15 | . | TGTGCCAGCAGCCAAGATATAGGAGCTAACTATGGCTACACCTTC | CASSQDIGANYGYTF
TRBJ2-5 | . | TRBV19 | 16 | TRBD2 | TGTGCCAGTAGTACCCGACTAGCGGTAGTCCAAGAGACCCAGTACTTC | CASSTRLAVVQETQYF
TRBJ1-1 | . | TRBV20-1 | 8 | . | TGCAGGGGAGGGTGGGCTTTCTTT | CRGGWAFF
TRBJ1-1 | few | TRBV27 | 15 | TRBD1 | TGTGCCAGCAGTGGTGACAGGGGGCCCGGCACTGAAGCTTTCTTT | CASSGDRGPGTEAFF
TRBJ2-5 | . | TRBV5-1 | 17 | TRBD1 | TGCGCCAGCAGCTTGGGGACAGGGGTTAGTTTAGAAGAGACCCAGTACTTC | CASSLGTGVSLEETQYF
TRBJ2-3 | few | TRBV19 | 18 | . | TGTGCCAGTAGTATCGCCCCCCACCTATCCTCTAGCACAGATACGCAGTATTTT | CASSIAPHLSSSTDTQYF
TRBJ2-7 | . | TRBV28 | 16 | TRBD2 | TGTGCCAGCAGTTTATCCCTAGCGGGAGCCGGATGGGAGCAGTACTTC | CASSLSLAGAGWEQYF
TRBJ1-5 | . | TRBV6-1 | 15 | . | TGTGCCAGCAGGATAGGGAGGAATAGCAATCAGCCCCAGCATTTT | CASRIGRNSNQPQHF
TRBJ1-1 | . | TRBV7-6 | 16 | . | TGTGCCAGCAGCTTAGTTTTCGGGGGGATGAACACTGAAGCTTTCTTT | CASSLVFGGMNTEAFF
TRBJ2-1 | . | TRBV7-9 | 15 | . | TGTGCCAGCAGCGAGGGACAAATCTCCTACAATGAGCAGTTCTTC | CASSEGQISYNEQFF
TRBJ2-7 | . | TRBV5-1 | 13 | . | TGCGCCAGCAGCGGTACAGGGCCCTACGAGCAGTACTTC | CASSGTGPYEQYF
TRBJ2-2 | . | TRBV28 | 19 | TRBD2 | TGTGCCAGCAGTCCTCGGGGACTAGCGGGATTTAAGGTGACCGGGGAGCTGTTTTTT | CASSPRGLAGFKVTGELFF
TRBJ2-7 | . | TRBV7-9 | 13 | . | TGTGCCAGCAGCTTTCGGGACGGAACTGGGACATACTTC | CASSFRDGTGTYF
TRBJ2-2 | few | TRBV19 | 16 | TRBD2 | TGTGCCAGTAGTATCAAAATAACTAGCGGCCTTTTGGAGCTGTTTTTT | CASSIKITSGLLELFF
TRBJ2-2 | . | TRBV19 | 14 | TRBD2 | TGTGCCAGTAGTGGCGGGACTACCTTCGGGGAGCTGTTTTTT | CASSGGTTFGELFF
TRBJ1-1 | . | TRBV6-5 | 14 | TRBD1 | TGTGCCAGCAGTCCGGGACAGGGGGTCACTGAAGCTTTCTTT | CASSPGQGVTEAFF
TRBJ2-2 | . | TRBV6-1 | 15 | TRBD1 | TGTGCCAGCAATACCGACAGGGGTATCGCCGGGGAGCTGTTTTTT | CASNTDRGIAGELFF
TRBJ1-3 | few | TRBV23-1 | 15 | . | TGCGCCAGCAGCCCATGGACAGACTCTGGAAACACCATATATTTT | CASSPWTDSGNTIYF
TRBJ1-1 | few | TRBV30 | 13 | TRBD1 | TGTGCCGCTGACAGGGGGCAGGGCACTGAAGCTTTCTTT | CAADRGQGTEAFF
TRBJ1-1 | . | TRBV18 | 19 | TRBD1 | TGTGCCAGCTCACCAATATTCCGGGACAGGGGATTCATGAACACTGAAGCTTTCTTT | CASSPIFRDRGFMNTEAFF
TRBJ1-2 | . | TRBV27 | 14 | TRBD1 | TGTGCCAGCAGCACACTACAGGGGAACTATGGCTACACCTTC | CASSTLQGNYGYTF
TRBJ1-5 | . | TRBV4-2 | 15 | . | TGTGCCAGCAGCCCGGGACTTTGGGGCAATCAGCCCCAGCATTTT | CASSPGLWGNQPQHF
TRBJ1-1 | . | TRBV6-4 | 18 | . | TGTGCCAGCAGTGGGTGGGGTCGGAGCGGGGGAATGAACACTGAAGCTTTCTTT | CASSGWGRSGGMNTEAFF
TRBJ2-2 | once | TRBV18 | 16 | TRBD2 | TGTGCCAGCTCACCAAGCGGGGGGGCGAACACCGGGGAGCTGTTTTTT | CASSPSGGANTGELFF
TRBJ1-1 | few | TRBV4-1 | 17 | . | TGCGCCAGCAGCCAAGTGGGTTGGGCAGGGGCCAGCCTAGTAGCTTTCTTT | CASSQVGWAGASLVAFF
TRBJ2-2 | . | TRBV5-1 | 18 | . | TGCGCCAGCAGCCGAACCGCGACTGTATCGGCGAACACCGGGGAGCTGTTTTTT | CASSRTATVSANTGELFF
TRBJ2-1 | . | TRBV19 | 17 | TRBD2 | TGTGCCAGTAGTAGAACTAGCGGGAGGACTAAATACAATGAGCAGTTCTTC | CASSRTSGRTKYNEQFF
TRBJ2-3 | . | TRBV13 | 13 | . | TGTGCCAGCAGCGTAAAACAGGGTACCACGCAGTATTTT | CASSVKQGTTQYF
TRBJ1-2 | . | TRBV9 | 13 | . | TGTGCCAGCACGGAAGGACAGAACTATGGCTACACCTTC | CASTEGQNYGYTF
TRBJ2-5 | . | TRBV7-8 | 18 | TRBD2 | TGTGCCAGCAGCACGACCGGGACTAGCGGGAGGGCCGGGGAGACCCAGTACTTC | CASSTTGTSGRAGETQYF
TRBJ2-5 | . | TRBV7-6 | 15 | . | TGTGCCAGCAGCTTAGAGGCAGGCCCTCTTCAGACCCAGTACTTC | CASSLEAGPLQTQYF
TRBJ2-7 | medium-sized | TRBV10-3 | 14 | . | TGTGCCATCAGGAGCCGGGACAACCGCTACGAGCAGTACTTC | CAIRSRDNRYEQYF
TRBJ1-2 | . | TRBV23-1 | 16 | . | TGCGCCAGCAGTGGATTGGAGGGGCGCTTCGTCTATGGCTACACCTTC | CASSGLEGRFVYGYTF
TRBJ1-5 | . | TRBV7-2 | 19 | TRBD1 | TGTGCCAGCAGCTTATTCCCCCGCGACAGGGTTACCAATCACCAGCCCCAGCATTTT | CASSLFPRDRVTNHQPQHF
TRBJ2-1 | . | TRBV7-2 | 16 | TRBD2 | TGTGCCAGCAGCTTAGCGCGGGGACTAGCGGGAGATGAGCAGTTCTTC | CASSLARGLAGDEQFF
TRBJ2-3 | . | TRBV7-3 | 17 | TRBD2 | TGTGCCAGCAGCCCTCAAGGACTAGCGCCTAGCACAGATACGCAGTATTTT | CASSPQGLAPSTDTQYF
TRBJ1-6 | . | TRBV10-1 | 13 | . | TGCGCCAGCAGTGGGACCCGGGGTTCACCCCTCCACTTT | CASSGTRGSPLHF